The subject of this entry is one T cell receptor (beta chain). V was clipped by 6 bases and J by 1 base; unmatched bases: 6. The CDR3 sequence is 15 residues long. CDR1 is MNHEY, CDR2 SVGAGI, per germline. The entry originates in a study of blood T cell repertoires in COVID-19. Method: immunoSEQ multiplex PCR; TCRdb's copy keeps in-frame clones and lacks some. The sample lists under 150,000 clones, roughly 86% seen once, with over 10% in the top ten. This sequence joins TRBV6-5 and TRBJ2-3, with 8 bases lining up with TRBD1. Material: peripheral blood. The receptor comes from a human donor in a cohort sampled during active COVID-19. CDR3 bases: TGTGCCAGCAGGACACCGGGACAGGGCACAGATACGCAGTATTTT. Protein product: CASRTPGQGTDTQYF.